These 17 T cell receptor beta chains originate from one sample sequenced in a study of cytomegalovirus exposure and HLA in healthy donors. The PCR ran on 60 Vbeta and 13 Jbeta primers. This table comes from immunoSEQ multiplex PCR, and its TCRdb copy is limited to in-frame clones, with some not included. The sample totals about 200,000 clones. Sequencing used PBMCs. These receptors came from a girl aged 2 to 10 in good health and CMV-seropositive.

The V gene is TRBV10-3, the J gene TRBJ1-3; unclear D gene. V was shortened by 1 base and J by 0 bases, with 7 bases between the two germline ends. Per germline, CDR1 ENHRY and CDR2 SYGVKD. The CDR3 consists of 15 residues. CDR3 nucleotide sequence: TGTGCCATCAGTGAGTATACGAGCTCTGGAAACACCATATATTTT. This sequence encodes CAISEYTSSGNTIYF.

The rearrangement joins TRBV2 to TRBJ2-7; possible D gene TRBD2, 5 bases. Trimming took off 1 base at V and 6 bases at J, with 13 bases between the two ends. CDR1 is SNHLY, CDR2 FYNNEI, per germline. The CDR3 is 14 amino acids. The CDR3 region is CASSEGSDYGEQYF. In nucleotides, the CDR3 is TGTGCCAGCAGTGAAGGCTCAGACTACGGCGAGCAGTACTTC.

This chain links TRBV19 with TRBJ2-7; a weak D match, TRBD2 (6 bases). From germline, CDR1 is LNHDA and CDR2 SQIVND (reference sequence). The CDR3 contains 15 residues. V was cut by 5 bases and J by 2 bases, with 16 bases left in between. In DNA form, the CDR3 reads TGTGCCAGTAGTCCTGCGGGATTGGGGACCTACGAGCAGTACTTC. This encodes CASSPAGLGTYEQYF.

The chain combines TRBV7-9 with TRBJ2-1, with D perhaps TRBD2 (5 bases). The CDR3 is 15 residues long. Trimming shortened V by 1 base and J by 6 bases, and 13 bases separated the two germline ends. Looked up from germline, CDR1 is SEHNR and CDR2 is FQNEAQ (reference sequence). This chain's CDR3 is CASSLGSSAVNEQFF. CDR3 DNA: TGTGCCAGCAGCTTAGGGTCGTCAGCGGTCAATGAGCAGTTCTTC.

The CDR3 sequence is CSVSGHNTEAFF. CDR3 nucleotide sequence: TGCAGCGTTTCGGGACACAACACTGAAGCTTTCTTT. The chain couples TRBV29-1 to TRBJ1-1, with a possible D match to TRBD1 (6 bases). The V end was cut by 5 bases, the J end by 2 bases, with 9 bases between. Germline CDR1 SQVTM, CDR2 ANQGSEA. The CDR3 runs 12 residues.

The CDR3 here is CATSREYWAPQGTEAFF. CDR3 bases: TGTGCCACCAGCAGAGAATACTGGGCCCCTCAGGGAACTGAAGCTTTCTTT. The chain joins TRBV15 to TRBJ1-1, with a possible D match to TRBD1 (5 bases). V gave up 0 bases and J gave up 5 bases, with 19 bases separating them. There are 17 residues in the CDR3. From germline, CDR1 is LNHNV and CDR2 YYDKDF (reference sequence).

V gene TRBV27 combines with J gene TRBJ2-2, with D possibly TRBD2 on 6 matching bases. The CDR3 is 14 residues long. V lost 5 bases to trimming and J lost 7 bases, with 14 bases between them. The germline V gene has CDR1 MNHEY and CDR2 SMNVEV (reference sequence). The CDR3 region is CASSATRQGGELFF. The CDR3 nucleotides read TGTGCCAGCAGTGCGACTAGGCAGGGCGGGGAGCTGTTTTTT.

V and J are TRBV4-1 and TRBJ2-6, with D tentatively TRBD1 (6 bases). CDR1 is MGHRA, CDR2 YSYEKL, per germline. The CDR3 extends over 15 amino acids. V lost 2 bases and J 2 bases, leaving 7 bases between the germline ends. The DNA of the CDR3 is TGCGCCAGCAGCCAAAGACAGGCTGGGGCCAACGTCCTGACTTTC. Amino acids: CASSQRQAGANVLTF.

This chain links TRBV7-8 with TRBJ1-4, with D uncertain. The V end lost 5 bases, the J end lost 8 bases, and 15 bases lay between the germline ends. Per germline, CDR1 SGHVS and CDR2 FQNEAQ. The CDR3 contains 14 residues. The CDR3 DNA is TGTGCCAGCAGCCTGGAGCCGGCGGGGGAAAAACTGTTTTTT. Translated: CASSLEPAGEKLFF.

The J gene is TRBJ2-2, the V gene TRBV5-4, with D maybe TRBD2 (5 bases). The CDR3 totals 15 residues. The germline gives CDR1 SGHNT, CDR2 YYREEE (reference sequence). Trimming left V 4 bases short and J 6 bases short, with 16 bases between. The DNA for the CDR3 is TGTGCCAGCAGCCCCGGGGATTTGGGTCCCGGGGAGCTGTTTTTT. It encodes CASSPGDLGPGELFF.

V usage is TRBV7-9 and J usage is TRBJ2-7, with 8 bases identical to TRBD1. The CDR3 covers 15 residues. Germline V gene lookup returns CDR1 SEHNR and CDR2 FQNEAQ (reference sequence). V shed 1 base, J shed 2 bases, and the junction held 4 bases outside the gene matches. The CDR3 DNA reads TGTGCCAGCAGCTTAGGGACAGGGTACCCCTACGAGCAGTACTTC. Translated: CASSLGTGYPYEQYF.

This chain connects TRBV6-5 to TRBJ1-6, with D perhaps matching TRBD1 (6 bases). The CDR3 consists of 15 residues. The V gene lost 10 bases and the J gene lost 4 bases, with 17 bases spanning the gap. The V gene's germline CDR1 is MNHEY and CDR2 SVGAGI. This chain's CDR3 is CATQRDTVYNSPLHF. As DNA, the CDR3 is TGTGCCACCCAACGGGACACGGTGTATAATTCACCCCTCCACTTT.

The V call is TRBV18, the J call TRBJ1-4, with no clear D. The length of the CDR3 is 15 residues. Trimming took 0 bases from V and 7 from J, leaving 12 bases between them. Germline V CDR1 and CDR2: KGHSH, LQKENI. The CDR3 sequence is CASSPPSGVGEKLFF. CDR3 DNA: TGTGCCAGCTCACCACCTTCAGGTGTCGGTGAAAAACTGTTTTTT.

CDR3 sequence: CASSYSLRPITDTQYF. The CDR3 DNA reads as TGTGCCAGCAGTTACTCATTGCGTCCCATCACAGATACGCAGTATTTT. The chain links TRBV6-5 to TRBJ2-3; no reliable D call. The CDR3 covers 16 residues. The V end was cut by 0 bases, the J end by 2 bases, with 12 bases between. The germline gives CDR1 MNHEY, CDR2 SVGAGI.

This chain links TRBV2 with TRBJ1-5; weak D call: TRBD1 (5 bases). Germline loops: CDR1 SNHLY, CDR2 FYNNEI. The CDR3 loop spans 13 amino acids. V shed 7 bases and J shed 6 bases, with 13 bases lying between them. The CDR3, as DNA: TGTGCCAGCAAGGCAGGGTATGTTCAGCCCCAGCATTTT. It codes for CASKAGYVQPQHF.

The rearrangement joins TRBV27 to TRBJ2-3; 8 bases map to TRBD2. Per the germline V gene, CDR1 is MNHEY and CDR2 is SMNVEV (reference sequence). The CDR3 consists of 15 residues. After removal of 0 bases from V and 5 bases from J, the junction contained 4 bases not matched to a gene. The CDR3 DNA is TGTGCCAGCAGTTTATCTAGCGGGATAGGAGATACGCAGTATTTT. Its protein is CASSLSSGIGDTQYF.

The chain is built from TRBV27 and TRBJ2-7; unclear D gene. V dropped 5 bases and J dropped 2 bases, with 4 bases sitting between them. This CDR3 has 11 residues. Germline V lookup: CDR1 MNHEY, CDR2 SMNVEV (reference sequence). For the CDR3, the DNA is TGTGCCAGCAGTAATACCTACGAGCAGTACTTC. The encoded protein is CASSNTYEQYF.